This is a list of T cell receptor beta chains from one sample in a study of blood T cell repertoires in COVID-19. Data came from immunoSEQ multiplex PCR; TCRdb stores just in-frame clones and leaves some out. The repertoire holds 210,000 or so clones, about 90% seen once, with roughly 2% in the top ten. The sample comprised peripheral blood. The receptors shown here come from a middle-aged man with active or convalescent COVID-19. Both conserved end residues are part of each CDR3. The order of the fields is J gene, clone size, D gene, V gene, CDR3 DNA, CDR3 protein. A D gene is named only where the DNA matches it firmly. Size values are once, few and many counts, or a class for expanded clones, and some rows have none.

>TRBJ2-1|.|TRBD1|TRBV7-6
TGTGCCAGCAGCTACAGGGGCTCCTACAATGAGCAGTTCTTC
CASSYRGSYNEQFF
>TRBJ2-6|.|TRBD1|TRBV19
TGTGCCAGTTCGGACGGACAGGGAATATATGGGGCCAACGTCCTGACTTTC
CASSDGQGIYGANVLTF
>TRBJ2-7|.|TRBD1|TRBV5-1
TGCGCCAGCAGAACGGGGACAGGGTCAGGCGAGCAGTACTTC
CASRTGTGSGEQYF
>TRBJ1-1|.|TRBD1|TRBV15
TGTGCCACCAGCAGGGCGGGACCAGGGGGCGATGGATCTGAAGCTTTCTTT
CATSRAGPGGDGSEAFF
>TRBJ2-4|.|.|TRBV3-1/TRBV3-2
TGTGCCAGCAGCCAAGGTTCCGGTGCCATTCAGTACTTC
CASSQGSGAIQYF
>TRBJ2-4|.|TRBD1|TRBV27
TGTGCCAGCAGTTTAGGAGGGACAGGGTGGAGCATTCAGTACTTC
CASSLGGTGWSIQYF
>TRBJ1-2|.|.|TRBV15
TGTGCCACCAGCAGAGATCGTGGAGGGAGCGACTATGGCTACACCTTC
CATSRDRGGSDYGYTF
>TRBJ1-2|.|.|TRBV27
TGTGCCAGCAGTCCCGGGATGGGGGGTCACTATGGCTACACCTTC
CASSPGMGGHYGYTF
>TRBJ1-5|.|TRBD1|TRBV27
TGTGCCAGCAGTTTAACAGGAGGGGGCGGTAGCAATCAGCCCCAGCATTTT
CASSLTGGGGSNQPQHF
>TRBJ1-5|.|TRBD1|TRBV7-8
TGTGCCAGCAGCTTAGTAGGGGCGGGGACAGAATATAGCAATCAGCCCCAGCATTTT
CASSLVGAGTEYSNQPQHF
>TRBJ1-4|.|TRBD1|TRBV18
TGTGCCAGCTCGCGTAATACCGGGACAGAAAATGAAAAACTGTTTTTT
CASSRNTGTENEKLFF
>TRBJ1-1|.|TRBD1|TRBV28
TGTGCCAGCAGTTTATCGACAGGGGTGGGTGAAGCTTTCTTT
CASSLSTGVGEAFF
>TRBJ1-1|few|.|TRBV6-5
TGTGCCAGCAGTTACGCGGCAGCCACTGAAGCTTTCTTT
CASSYAAATEAFF
>TRBJ1-1|few|.|TRBV3-1/TRBV3-2
TGTGCCAGCAGCCTCGGGCACATAGGACAGTCGATAATTCCCGAAGCTTTCTTT
CASSLGHIGQSIIPEAFF